The 14 T cell receptor beta chains given below trace back to one sample, sequenced in a study of vaccination effects on CD4 cells after COVID-19. With the ViraFEST assay, the study expanded antigen-specific CD4+ T cells using viral peptide pools, then sequenced them. On day 10 of culture, CD4+ T cells were separated out. The person acquired a PCR-confirmed SARS-CoV-2 infection between March and December 2020. These TCRs' antigens remain unknown. The repertoire was sequenced with immunoSEQ multiplex PCR; TCRdb's copy has only in-frame clones and lacks some. Among about 19,000 clones listed, 60% to 80% were seen once. This material consisted of CD4+ T cells from PBMCs cultured with SARS-CoV-2 spike peptides, taken before COVID-19 vaccination. These receptors came from a human donor who had a prior SARS-CoV-2 infection.

This clone was counted a few times. The chain carries TRBV7-2 and TRBJ2-5; 7 bases are shared with TRBD2. The CDR3 is 16 residues long. CDR1 is SGHTA, CDR2 FQGNSA, per germline. Losses at the gene ends were 5 bases for V and 1 base for J; bases not matched to a gene: 10. The CDR3 DNA follows: TGTGCCAGCAGCCCTCTCTCTAGCGGCCCCCAAGAGACCCAGTACTTC. Its protein is CASSPLSSGPQETQYF. Together with reference TRBV7-2 and TRBJ2-5, the CDR3 gives the full variable domain: GAGVSQSPSNKVTEKGKDVELRCDPISGHTALYWYRQSLGQGLEFLIYFQGNSAPDKSGLPSDRFSAERTGGSVSTLTIQRTQQEDSAVYLCASSPLSSGPQETQYFGPGTRLLVL.

J is TRBJ1-6 and V is TRBV9; the match to TRBD1 covers 7 bases. After removal of 2 bases from V and 9 bases from J, the junction contained 2 bases not matched to a gene. Per the germline V gene, CDR1 is SGDLS and CDR2 is YYNGEE. This CDR3 region has 13 residues. Here the CDR3 reads CASSVGTVSPLHF. CDR3 DNA: TGTGCCAGCAGCGTCGGGACAGTTTCACCCCTCCACTTT.

The V and J genes are TRBV19 and TRBJ1-5; 10 bases match TRBD1. Trimming at V came to 6 bases and at J to 4 bases, leaving 3 bases not matched to a gene. CDR1 and CDR2 (germline): LNHDA, SQIVND (reference sequence). This CDR3 has 14 residues. The CDR3 DNA follows: TGTGCCAGTAGGGGGGACAGGGGAAATCAGCCCCAGCATTTT. This gives the protein CASRGDRGNQPQHF.

The V and J genes are TRBV4-1 and TRBJ2-1; 11 bases are shared with TRBD2. With V trimmed by 3 bases and J by 6 bases, 7 bases remained unmatched. Germline CDR1 reads MGHRA; CDR2 reads YSYEKL. This CDR3 has 16 residues. CDR3 loop: CASSQAGTSGVNEQFF. CDR3 nucleotide sequence: TGCGCCAGCAGCCAGGCCGGGACTAGCGGCGTCAATGAGCAGTTCTTC.

This clone was observed a single time. CDR3 region: CASIDFTGIADTQYF. In DNA, the CDR3 is TGTGCCAGCATTGATTTTACGGGTATCGCAGATACGCAGTATTTT. This chain uses TRBV2 with TRBJ2-3; no clear D gene. The CDR3 covers 15 residues. Trimming shortened V by 7 bases and J by 4 bases, and 18 bases separated the two germline ends. Looked up from germline, CDR1 is SNHLY and CDR2 is FYNNEI.

V gene TRBV18 combines with J gene TRBJ2-4; D might be TRBD1 (6 bases). From germline, CDR1 is KGHSH and CDR2 LQKENI. Trimming stripped 6 bases from V and 6 bases from J, with 12 bases between. This CDR3 comprises 13 residues. The CDR3 is CASSPGQINIQYF. The CDR3 bases are TGTGCCAGCTCGCCAGGACAGATAAACATTCAGTACTTC.

The chain carries TRBV4-2 and TRBJ2-7, with 12 bases aligning to TRBD2. CDR1 and CDR2 from the germline V gene are LGHNA and YNFKEQ. V shed 3 bases and J 3 bases; nucleotides not matched to a gene: 3. This CDR3 comprises 15 residues. The DNA of the CDR3 is TGTGCCAGCAGCCAGCTACTAGCGGGGGGCTACGAGCAGTACTTC. The encoded protein is CASSQLLAGGYEQYF.

The V gene is TRBV11-3, the J gene TRBJ2-7, with 9 positions matching TRBD1. V gave up 2 bases and J gave up 0 bases; unmatched junction bases: 11. This CDR3 is 18 amino acids long. In germline, CDR1 is SGHNT, CDR2 YENEEA. The CDR3 reads CASSLSLWDRAGSYEQYF. CDR3 nucleotide sequence: TGTGCCAGCAGCTTATCGCTGTGGGACAGGGCGGGCTCCTACGAGCAGTACTTC.

The chain uses TRBV7-9 and TRBJ2-3; the match to TRBD2 covers 10 bases. Germline assignment: CDR1 SEHNR and CDR2 FQNEAQ (reference sequence). V was pared by 1 base and J by 4 bases, with 2 bases of the junction left unmatched. This CDR3 region has 15 residues. CDR3 coding DNA: TGTGCCAGCAGCTTAGTCCTAGCGGGGGCAGATACGCAGTATTTT. Protein sequence: CASSLVLAGADTQYF.

The chain has TRBV13 and TRBJ1-1; 8 bases line up with TRBD1. Per germline, CDR1 PRHDT and CDR2 FYEKMQ (reference sequence). The CDR3 runs 16 residues. The V and J ends lost 2 bases and 6 bases, in that order; junction bases with no gene match: 11. CDR3 DNA: TGTGCCAGCAGCTTAATCGGTGGACAGGGTATTGCTGAAGCTTTCTTT. The encoded protein is CASSLIGGQGIAEAFF.

In this sample, this clone turned up a few times. This chain uses TRBV5-8 with TRBJ1-1; no reliable D call. Trimming pared 1 base from V and 4 bases from J, leaving 8 bases between. This CDR3 is built from 13 residues. From germline, CDR1 is SGHTS and CDR2 YDEGEE. The CDR3 loop is CASSLSRVTEAFF. DNA of the CDR3: TGTGCCAGCAGCTTGTCTCGGGTCACTGAAGCTTTCTTT.

This clone appeared a few times. The rearrangement uses TRBV3-1 (or the pseudogene TRBV3-2) and TRBJ2-5, with D possibly being TRBD2 (6 bases). Per the germline V gene, CDR1 is LGHDT and CDR2 is YNNKEL (reference sequence). This CDR3 contains 13 residues. V was trimmed by 3 bases and J by 7 bases, leaving 12 bases between them. This chain's CDR3 is CASSQEGLLTQYF. The CDR3 DNA reads TGTGCCAGCAGCCAGGAGGGGCTCTTGACCCAGTACTTC.

The rearrangement uses TRBV11-3 and TRBJ1-2; a weak D match, TRBD1 (5 bases). The V gene lost 0 bases and the J gene lost 2 bases, with 13 bases spanning the gap. The CDR3 has 16 residues. CDR1 is SGHNT and CDR2 is YENEEA in the germline V gene. The chain's CDR3 is CASSLEGREGNYGYTF. CDR3 DNA: TGTGCCAGCAGCTTAGAGGGCAGGGAGGGGAACTATGGCTACACCTTC.

This clone was recorded once. The V gene is TRBV2, the J gene TRBJ2-1; D remains ambiguous. The CDR3 consists of 13 residues. Trimming removed 8 bases from V and 0 bases from J, with 8 bases in between. The germline gives CDR1 SNHLY, CDR2 FYNNEI. The CDR3 sequence is CASAPGSYNEQFF. The CDR3 nucleotides are TGTGCCAGCGCTCCAGGCTCCTACAATGAGCAGTTCTTC.